The next 19 T cell receptor beta chains were all read from a single sample in a study of shared clonotypes between healthy human individuals. TCRdb's table, derived via immunoSEQ multiplex PCR, lists solely in-frame clones and lacks some. The table records around 1,900,000 clones, approximately 92% of them present only once. As defined, naive CD8 cells were CD45RO-negative and positively selected for CCR7, with terminally differentiated effector memory CD45RA+ cells excluded. Sequencing was done on a sample of naive CD8+ T cells from PBMCs. The source is a man aged 18 to 29 in good health. Some clones in this sample may be carry-over from other donors' samples.

The chain links TRBV4-3 to TRBJ2-1, with a tentative D call TRBD2 (5 bases). V was shortened by 6 bases and J by 9 bases, with 18 bases between the two germline ends. Looked up from germline, CDR1 is LGHNA and CDR2 is YSLEER. The CDR3 sequence is 14 residues long. CDR3 protein: CASRVLEEDGEQFF. CDR3 sequence (DNA): TGCGCCAGCAGGGTTCTAGAGGAGGATGGTGAGCAGTTCTTC.

V and J are TRBV4-2 and TRBJ2-7; D may be TRBD1 (6 bases). Trimming stripped 4 bases from V and 3 bases from J, with 13 bases between. The V gene's germline CDR1 is LGHNA and CDR2 YNFKEQ. The CDR3 is made up of 14 amino acids. CDR3 region: CASSPGRGGYEQYF. The CDR3 bases are TGTGCCAGCAGCCCGGGCAGGGGTGGCTACGAGCAGTACTTC.

This chain links TRBV29-1 with TRBJ2-4, with 11 bases lining up with TRBD2. V trimming: 7 bases; J trimming: 2 bases; junction bases outside the gene matches: 7. Germline CDR1 and CDR2: SQVTM and ANQGSEA. This CDR3 spans 15 amino acids. DNA of the CDR3: TGCAGCGCAGGACTAGCGGGCAAGTCCAAAAACATTCAGTACTTC. Its protein product is CSAGLAGKSKNIQYF.

The gene calls are TRBV7-3 and TRBJ2-1; D remains unclear. The CDR3 totals 15 residues. V was shortened by 1 base and J by 7 bases, with 14 bases between the two germline ends. Germline loops: CDR1 SGHTA, CDR2 FQGTGA. The DNA for the CDR3 is TGTGCCAGCAGCTTAAGTTTCGGCCTCCCGAATGAGCAGTTCTTC. It encodes CASSLSFGLPNEQFF. Using reference TRBV7-3 and TRBJ2-1 for the parts outside the CDR3, the full variable domain is GAGVSQTPSNKVTEKGKYVELRCDPISGHTALYWYRQSLGQGPEFLIYFQGTGAADDSGLPNDRFFAVRPEGSVSTLKIQRTERGDSAVYLCASSLSFGLPNEQFFGPGTRLTVL.

The chain recombines TRBV7-9 with TRBJ2-2; 7 bases line up with TRBD2. The CDR3 is 19 amino acids. With V trimmed by 3 bases and J by 0 bases, 13 bases remained unmatched. CDR1 and CDR2 (germline): SEHNR, FQNEAQ (reference sequence). The CDR3 region is CASSFLRAPGTTNTGELFF. CDR3 sequence (DNA): TGTGCCAGCAGCTTCCTTAGGGCGCCCGGGACTACGAACACCGGGGAGCTGTTTTTT.

This rearrangement joins TRBV2 to TRBJ2-1; D is perhaps TRBD1 (7 bases). The CDR3 covers 16 residues. Trimming shortened V by 6 bases and J by 4 bases, and 19 bases separated the two germline ends. Germline lookup yields CDR1 SNHLY and CDR2 FYNNEI. The CDR3 DNA sequence: TGTGCCAGCAGATTCGGGACAGCGGGTTCGTACAATGAGCAGTTCTTC. Residues: CASRFGTAGSYNEQFF.

J is TRBJ2-1 and V is TRBV4-2; 10 bases map to TRBD2. The germline V gene has CDR1 LGHNA and CDR2 YNFKEQ. The CDR3 is 15 residues long. J was trimmed by 7 bases and V by 0 bases; bases with no gene match: 3. CDR3 sequence reads: CASSQDIAGGNEQFF. The DNA for the CDR3 is TGTGCCAGCAGCCAAGATATAGCGGGAGGAAATGAGCAGTTCTTC.

The genes are TRBV11-2 and TRBJ1-5; 8 bases agree with TRBD1. Trimming cost V 4 bases and J 6 bases; bases outside gene matches: 5. In germline, CDR1 is SGHAT, CDR2 FQNNGV. The length of the CDR3 is 14 residues. DNA for the CDR3: TGTGCCAGCAGCTCCACCGGGACAGGTCAGCCCCAGCATTTT. This gives the protein CASSSTGTGQPQHF.

This sequence joins TRBV4-3 and TRBJ2-4; 7 positions match TRBD2. Germline V gives CDR1 LGHNA, CDR2 YSLEER. This CDR3 has 16 residues. Germline trimming cut 3 bases from V and 5 bases from J; bases unmatched to any gene: 10. The CDR3, as DNA: TGCGCCAGCAGCCAGTTAAGCGGGACCAGAGAAAACATTCAGTACTTC. It translates to CASSQLSGTRENIQYF.

The chain employs TRBV9 and TRBJ2-2; D unclear. V lost 2 bases and J 4 bases, leaving 6 bases between the germline ends. CDR3 length: 13 residues. Germline assignment: CDR1 SGDLS and CDR2 YYNGEE. CDR3 amino acids: CASSVITTGELFF. Written as DNA, the CDR3 is TGTGCCAGCAGCGTTATAACCACCGGGGAGCTGTTTTTT.

The gene calls are TRBV7-9 and TRBJ2-6, with a weak D call TRBD2 (6 bases). The CDR3 sequence is 16 residues long. V gave up 5 bases and J gave up 4 bases, with 15 bases separating them. The germline gives CDR1 SEHNR, CDR2 FQNEAQ (reference sequence). Here the CDR3 reads CASSPPGGTGANVLTF. The DNA of the CDR3 is TGTGCCAGCAGCCCCCCCGGGGGAACGGGGGCCAACGTCCTGACTTTC.

This chain links TRBV7-2 with TRBJ2-1, with D possibly matching TRBD2 (5 bases). CDR1 SGHTA and CDR2 FQGNSA come from the germline V gene. The CDR3 is made up of 15 amino acids. V was clipped by 5 bases and J by 3 bases, with 14 bases between them. This CDR3 is CASSEDRRDYNEQFF. The CDR3 bases are TGTGCCAGCAGCGAAGACCGCCGGGACTACAATGAGCAGTTCTTC.

The chain recombines TRBV7-8 with TRBJ2-1, with 9 bases identical to TRBD1. The CDR3 loop spans 18 amino acids. Germline V gene lookup returns CDR1 SGHVS and CDR2 FQNEAQ. V gave up 0 bases and J gave up 7 bases; unmatched junction bases: 13. This CDR3 reads CASSLALIGTGLNNEQFF. Here the CDR3 DNA reads TGTGCCAGCAGCTTAGCGCTAATTGGGACAGGGCTAAATAATGAGCAGTTCTTC.

The rearrangement joins TRBV5-6 to TRBJ1-2; no clear D gene. This CDR3 is 15 amino acids long. Germline assignment: CDR1 SGHDT and CDR2 YYEEEE. Trimming stripped 0 bases from V and 4 bases from J, with 13 bases between. CDR3 residues: CASSLGRGLAYGYTF. CDR3 sequence (DNA): TGTGCCAGCAGCTTGGGACGGGGTTTAGCCTATGGCTACACCTTC.

The genes are TRBV9 and TRBJ2-1, with D possibly TRBD2 on 5 matching bases. The V end lost 6 bases, the J end lost 1 base, and 11 bases lay between the germline ends. This CDR3 is built from 14 residues. Germline V lookup: CDR1 SGDLS, CDR2 YYNGEE. CDR3 bases: TGTGCCAGCAACGGAGGTCTTTCCTACAATGAGCAGTTCTTC. It translates to CASNGGLSYNEQFF.

The V call is TRBV20-1, the J call TRBJ2-1; D gene uncertain. Trimming took 3 bases from V and 8 from J, leaving 8 bases between them. Germline lookup yields CDR1 DFQATT and CDR2 SNEGSKA (reference sequence). The CDR3 has 11 residues. The CDR3 bases are TGCAGTGCTAGTTGGGGATATGAGCAGTTCTTC. Its protein is CSASWGYEQFF.

In this sample, this clone turned up once. This chain connects TRBV9 to TRBJ2-7; unclear D gene. The CDR3 loop spans 14 amino acids. Germline CDR1 is SGDLS and CDR2 is YYNGEE. Trimming left V 0 bases short and J 3 bases short, with 10 bases between. The CDR3 loop reads CASSVGLVGYEQYF. The DNA of the CDR3 is TGTGCCAGCAGCGTAGGCTTGGTTGGCTACGAGCAGTACTTC.

The chain links TRBV4-3 to TRBJ1-2; TRBD1 might be the D (5 bases). V dropped 4 bases and J dropped 8 bases, with 20 bases sitting between them. The germline V gene encodes CDR1 LGHNA and CDR2 YSLEER. The CDR3 length is 15 residues. The CDR3 loop reads CASSPRDGASYGYTF. CDR3 coding DNA: TGCGCCAGCAGCCCCCGGGACGGTGCCTCCTACGGCTACACCTTC.

The chain links TRBV4-1 to TRBJ2-5, with D unresolved. With 0 bases removed from V and 3 bases from J, the gap between germline ends came to 8 bases. The CDR3 covers 14 residues. Germline V gene lookup returns CDR1 MGHRA and CDR2 YSYEKL. In DNA form, the CDR3 reads TGCGCCAGCAGCCAAGATTTGTGGGAAGAGACCCAGTACTTC. Translated: CASSQDLWEETQYF.